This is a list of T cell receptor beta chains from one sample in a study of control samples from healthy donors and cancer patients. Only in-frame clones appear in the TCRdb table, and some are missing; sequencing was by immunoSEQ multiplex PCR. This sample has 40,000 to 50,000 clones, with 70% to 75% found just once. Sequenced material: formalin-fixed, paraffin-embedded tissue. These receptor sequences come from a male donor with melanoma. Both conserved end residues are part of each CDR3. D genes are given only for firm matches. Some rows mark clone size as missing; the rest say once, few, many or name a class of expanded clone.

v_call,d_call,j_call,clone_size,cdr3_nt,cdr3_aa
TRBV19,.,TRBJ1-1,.,TGTGCCAGTAGTAGTCCTCGGCGGAACACTGAAGCTTTCTTT,CASSSPRRNTEAFF
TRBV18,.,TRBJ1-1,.,TGTGCCAGCTCAAGGCAGAAGAACACTGAAGCTTTCTTT,CASSRQKNTEAFF
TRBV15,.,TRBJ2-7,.,TGTGCCACCAGCAGAGAAGAGGGAAGCGGGGAGCAGTACTTC,CATSREEGSGEQYF
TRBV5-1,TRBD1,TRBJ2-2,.,TGCGCCAGCAATCCGACAGGGACCGGGGAGCTGTTTTTT,CASNPTGTGELFF
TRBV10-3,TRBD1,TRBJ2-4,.,TGTGCCATCAGTGTGGGGGACAGGGAAGCGGACATTCAGTACTTC,CAISVGDREADIQYF
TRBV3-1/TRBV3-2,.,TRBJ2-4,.,TGTGCCAGCAGCCAAGCTTTTACAAACATTCAGTACTTC,CASSQAFTNIQYF
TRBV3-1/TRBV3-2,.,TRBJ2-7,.,TGTGCCAGCAGCCAAGTGCGGCTCTACGAGCAGTACTTC,CASSQVRLYEQYF
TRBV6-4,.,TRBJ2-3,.,TGTGCCAGCAGTGACAACCCAGGGGTAGATACGCAGTATTTT,CASSDNPGVDTQYF
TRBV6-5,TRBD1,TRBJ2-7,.,TGTGCCAGCAGTTACTCTTGGGACAGCTCCTACGAGCAGTACTTC,CASSYSWDSSYEQYF
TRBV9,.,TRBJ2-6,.,TGTGCCAGCAGCCCTCAAGGGGCCAACGTCCTGACTTTC,CASSPQGANVLTF
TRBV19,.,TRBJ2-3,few,TGTGCCAGTAGGCCTGAAAAACGAGCGGGCTCTCTTAGCACAGATACGCAGTATTTT,CASRPEKRAGSLSTDTQYF
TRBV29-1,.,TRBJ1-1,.,TGCAGCGTTCTCCGGGTGAACACTGAAGCTTTCTTT,CSVLRVNTEAFF
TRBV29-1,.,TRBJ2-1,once,TGCAGCGTTGATGGACCCCCGGGGCAGTTCTTC,CSVDGPPGQFF
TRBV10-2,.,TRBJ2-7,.,TGCGCCAGCGGGGGACACTCAGGCGAGCAGTACTTC,CASGGHSGEQYF
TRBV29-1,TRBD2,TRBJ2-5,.,TGCAGCGTTTCGTCTAGCGGGAGGGCTTGGCAAGAGACCCAGTACTTC,CSVSSSGRAWQETQYF
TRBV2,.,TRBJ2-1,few,TGTGCCAGCAGTAAGGCAGAGAACAATGAGCAGTTCTTC,CASSKAENNEQFF
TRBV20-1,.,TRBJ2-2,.,TGCAGTGCTAGTACTAGCAGGATGCGGGACACCGGGGAGCTGTTTTTT,CSASTSRMRDTGELFF
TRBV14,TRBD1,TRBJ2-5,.,TGTGCCAGCAGCCAATGGACAGGGATGAACCAGTACTTC,CASSQWTGMNQYF
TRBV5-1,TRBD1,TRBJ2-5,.,TGCGCCAGCAGCTTGGACAGGGGAAACAAAGAGACCCAGTACTTC,CASSLDRGNKETQYF
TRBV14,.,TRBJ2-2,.,TGTGCCAGCAGCCAGCGTGGGTCCGGGGAGCTGTTTTTT,CASSQRGSGELFF
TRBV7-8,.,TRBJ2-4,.,TGTGCCAGCAGCTTAGTGGAGACTACAAACATTCAGTACTTC,CASSLVETTNIQYF
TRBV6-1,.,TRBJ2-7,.,TGTGCCAGCAGTGAAGCGACCAGAGACTACGAGCAGTACTTC,CASSEATRDYEQYF